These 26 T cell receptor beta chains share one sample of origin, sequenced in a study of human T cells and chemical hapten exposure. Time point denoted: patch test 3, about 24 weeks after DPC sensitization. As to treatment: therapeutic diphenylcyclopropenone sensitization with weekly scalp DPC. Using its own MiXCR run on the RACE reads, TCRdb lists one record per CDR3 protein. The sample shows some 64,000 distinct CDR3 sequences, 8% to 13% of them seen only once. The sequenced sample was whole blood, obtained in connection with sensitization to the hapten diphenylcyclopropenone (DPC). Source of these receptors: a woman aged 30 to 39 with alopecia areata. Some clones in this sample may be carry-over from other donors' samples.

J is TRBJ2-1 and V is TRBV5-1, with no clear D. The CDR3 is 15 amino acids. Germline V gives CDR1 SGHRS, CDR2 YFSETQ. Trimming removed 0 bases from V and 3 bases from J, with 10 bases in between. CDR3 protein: CASSLEVVDYNEQFF. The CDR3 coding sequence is TGCGCCAGCAGCTTGGAGGTGGTGGACTACAATGAGCAGTTCTTC.

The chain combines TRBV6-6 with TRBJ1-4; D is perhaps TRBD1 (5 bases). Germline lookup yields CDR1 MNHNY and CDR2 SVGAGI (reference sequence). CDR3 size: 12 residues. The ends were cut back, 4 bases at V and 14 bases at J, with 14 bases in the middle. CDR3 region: CASSSQGLGLFF. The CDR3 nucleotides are TGTGCCAGCAGTTCCCAGGGACTTGGGCTGTTTTTT.

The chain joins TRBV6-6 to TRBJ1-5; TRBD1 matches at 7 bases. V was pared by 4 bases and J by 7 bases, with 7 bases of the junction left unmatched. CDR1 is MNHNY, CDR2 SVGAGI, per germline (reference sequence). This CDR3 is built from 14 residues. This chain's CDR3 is CASSWEGGRQPQHF. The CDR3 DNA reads TGTGCCAGCAGTTGGGAAGGGGGCCGGCAGCCCCAGCATTTT.

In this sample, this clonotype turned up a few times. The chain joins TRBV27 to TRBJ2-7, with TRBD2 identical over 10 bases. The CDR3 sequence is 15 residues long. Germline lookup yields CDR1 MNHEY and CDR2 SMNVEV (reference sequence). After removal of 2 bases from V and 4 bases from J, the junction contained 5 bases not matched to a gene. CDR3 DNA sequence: TGTGCCAGCAGTTTAGCAGCGGGAGGGGGATACGAGCAGTACTTC. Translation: CASSLAAGGGYEQYF.

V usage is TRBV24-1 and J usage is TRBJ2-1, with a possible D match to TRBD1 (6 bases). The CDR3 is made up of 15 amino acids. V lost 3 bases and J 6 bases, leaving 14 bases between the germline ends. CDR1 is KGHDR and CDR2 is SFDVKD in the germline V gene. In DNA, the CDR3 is TGTGCCACCAGTGATGTCTGGCCCAGGGGCAATGAGCAGTTCTTC. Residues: CATSDVWPRGNEQFF.

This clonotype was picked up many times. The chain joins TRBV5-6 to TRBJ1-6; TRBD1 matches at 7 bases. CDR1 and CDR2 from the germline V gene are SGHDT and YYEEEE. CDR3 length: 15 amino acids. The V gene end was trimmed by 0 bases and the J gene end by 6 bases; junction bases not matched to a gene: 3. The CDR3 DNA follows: TGTGCCAGCAGCTTGGAGGGACAGCGTAATTCACCCCTCCACTTT. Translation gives CASSLEGQRNSPLHF.

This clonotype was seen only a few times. The CDR3 nucleotides are TGTGCCACCAGTGATAACGGGAGCACCGGGGAGCTGTTTTTT. Translation: CATSDNGSTGELFF. V gene TRBV24-1 combines with J gene TRBJ2-2, with D perhaps TRBD2 (6 bases). Trimming took 3 bases from V and 4 from J, leaving 8 bases between them. Germline CDR1 KGHDR, CDR2 SFDVKD. This CDR3 contains 14 residues.

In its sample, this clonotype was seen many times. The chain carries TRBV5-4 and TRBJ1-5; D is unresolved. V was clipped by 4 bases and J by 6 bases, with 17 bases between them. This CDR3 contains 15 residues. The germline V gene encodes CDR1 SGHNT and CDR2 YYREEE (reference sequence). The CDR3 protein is CASSLGPPGSQPQHF. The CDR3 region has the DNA TGTGCCAGCAGCCTCGGACCCCCAGGATCTCAGCCCCAGCATTTT.

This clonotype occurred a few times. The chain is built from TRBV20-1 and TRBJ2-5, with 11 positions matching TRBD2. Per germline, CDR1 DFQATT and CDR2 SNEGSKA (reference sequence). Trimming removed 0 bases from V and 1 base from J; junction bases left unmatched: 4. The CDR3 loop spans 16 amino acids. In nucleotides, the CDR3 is TGCAGTGCTAGAGAAGGACTAGCGGGTCTCCAAGAGACCCAGTACTTC. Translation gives CSAREGLAGLQETQYF.

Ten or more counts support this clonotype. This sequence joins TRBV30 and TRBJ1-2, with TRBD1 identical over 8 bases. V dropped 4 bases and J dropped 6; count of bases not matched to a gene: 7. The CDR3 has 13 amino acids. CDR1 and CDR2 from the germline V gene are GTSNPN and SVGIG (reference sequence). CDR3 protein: CAWTGQAAHGYTF. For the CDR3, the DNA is TGTGCCTGGACGGGACAGGCCGCCCATGGCTACACCTTC. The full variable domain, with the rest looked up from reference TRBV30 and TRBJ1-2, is SQTIHQWPATLVQPVGSPLSLECTVEGTSNPNLYWYRQAAGRGLQLLFYSVGIGQISSEVPQNLSASRPQDRQFILSSKKLLLSDSGFYLCAWTGQAAHGYTFGSGTRLTVV.

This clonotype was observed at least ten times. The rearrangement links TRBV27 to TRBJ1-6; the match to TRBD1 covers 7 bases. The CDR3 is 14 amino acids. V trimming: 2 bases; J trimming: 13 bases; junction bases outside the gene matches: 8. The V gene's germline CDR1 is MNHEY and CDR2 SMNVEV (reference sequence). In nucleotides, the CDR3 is TGTGCCAGCAGTTTAAGAGACAGGGTTCAGCCCCTCCACTTT. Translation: CASSLRDRVQPLHF.

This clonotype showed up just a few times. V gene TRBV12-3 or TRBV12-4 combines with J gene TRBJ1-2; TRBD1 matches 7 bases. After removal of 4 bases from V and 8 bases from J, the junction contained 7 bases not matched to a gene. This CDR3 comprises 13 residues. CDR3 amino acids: CASSYGQAGGYTF. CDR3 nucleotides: TGTGCCAGCAGTTACGGACAGGCGGGGGGCTACACCTTC.

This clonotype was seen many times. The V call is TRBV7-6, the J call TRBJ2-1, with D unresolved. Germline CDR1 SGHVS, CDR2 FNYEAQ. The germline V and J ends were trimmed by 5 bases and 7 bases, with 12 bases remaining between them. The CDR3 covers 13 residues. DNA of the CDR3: TGTGCCAGCAGCCCGCGGACGCAAAATGAGCAGTTCTTC. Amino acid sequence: CASSPRTQNEQFF.

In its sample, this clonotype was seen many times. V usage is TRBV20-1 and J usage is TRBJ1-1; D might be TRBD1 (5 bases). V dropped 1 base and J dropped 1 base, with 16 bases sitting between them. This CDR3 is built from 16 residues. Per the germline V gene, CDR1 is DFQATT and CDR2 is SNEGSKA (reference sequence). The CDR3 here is CSARVGGARANTEAFF. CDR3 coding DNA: TGCAGTGCTAGAGTTGGGGGTGCGCGCGCGAACACTGAAGCTTTCTTT.

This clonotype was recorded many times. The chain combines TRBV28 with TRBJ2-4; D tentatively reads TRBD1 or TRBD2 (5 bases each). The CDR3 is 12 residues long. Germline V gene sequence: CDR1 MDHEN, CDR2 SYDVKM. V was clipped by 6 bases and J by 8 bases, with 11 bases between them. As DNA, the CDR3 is TGTGCCAGCAGCGCTGGGGGAGACATTCAGTACTTC. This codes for CASSAGGDIQYF.

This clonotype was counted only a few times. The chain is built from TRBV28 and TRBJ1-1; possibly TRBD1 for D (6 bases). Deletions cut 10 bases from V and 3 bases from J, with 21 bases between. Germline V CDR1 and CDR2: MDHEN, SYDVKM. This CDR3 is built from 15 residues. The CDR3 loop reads CATLPGGGRDTEAFF. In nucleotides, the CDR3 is TGTGCCACCTTACCCGGGGGGGGGCGCGACACTGAAGCTTTCTTT.

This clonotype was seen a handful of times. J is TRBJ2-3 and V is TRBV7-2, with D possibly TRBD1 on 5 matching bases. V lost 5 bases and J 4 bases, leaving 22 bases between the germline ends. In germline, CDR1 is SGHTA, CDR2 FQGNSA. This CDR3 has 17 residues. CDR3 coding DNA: TGTGCCAGCAGCCCAAAAGGGGTGTTGGCCCCCGCAGATACGCAGTATTTT. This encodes CASSPKGVLAPADTQYF.

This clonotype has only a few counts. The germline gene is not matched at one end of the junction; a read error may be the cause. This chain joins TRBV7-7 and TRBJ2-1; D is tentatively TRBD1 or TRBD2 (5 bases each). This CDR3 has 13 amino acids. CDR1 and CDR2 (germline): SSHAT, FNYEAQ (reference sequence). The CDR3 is CASSRGLYNEQFF. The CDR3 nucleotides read TGTGCTAGCAGCCGGGGCCTATACAATGAGCAGTTCTTC.

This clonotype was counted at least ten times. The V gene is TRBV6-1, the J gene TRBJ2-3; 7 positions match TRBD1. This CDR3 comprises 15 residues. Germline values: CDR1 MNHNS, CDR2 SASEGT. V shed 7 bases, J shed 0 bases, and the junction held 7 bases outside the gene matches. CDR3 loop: CASTWDSKSTDTQYF. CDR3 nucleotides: TGTGCCAGCACCTGGGACAGCAAGAGCACAGATACGCAGTATTTT.

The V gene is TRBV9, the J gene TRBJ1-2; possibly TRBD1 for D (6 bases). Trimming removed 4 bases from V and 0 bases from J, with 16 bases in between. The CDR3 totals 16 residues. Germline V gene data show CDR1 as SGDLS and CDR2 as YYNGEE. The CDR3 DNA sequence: TGTGCCAGCAGCCCAGGCTTAGACAGGCCTAACTATGGCTACACCTTC. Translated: CASSPGLDRPNYGYTF.

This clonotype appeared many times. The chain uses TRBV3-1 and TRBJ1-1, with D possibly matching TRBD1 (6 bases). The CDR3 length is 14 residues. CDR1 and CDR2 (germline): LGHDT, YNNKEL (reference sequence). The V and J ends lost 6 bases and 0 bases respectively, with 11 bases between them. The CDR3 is CASRPTGLNTEAFF. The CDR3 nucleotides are TGTGCCAGCAGACCGACAGGTTTGAACACTGAAGCTTTCTTT.

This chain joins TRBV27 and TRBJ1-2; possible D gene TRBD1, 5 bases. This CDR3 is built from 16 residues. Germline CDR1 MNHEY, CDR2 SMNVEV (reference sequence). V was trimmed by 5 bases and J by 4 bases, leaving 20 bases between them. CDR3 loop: CASSTLTGTSPYGYTF. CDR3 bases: TGTGCCAGCAGTACTCTGACTGGGACTTCCCCCTATGGCTACACCTTC.

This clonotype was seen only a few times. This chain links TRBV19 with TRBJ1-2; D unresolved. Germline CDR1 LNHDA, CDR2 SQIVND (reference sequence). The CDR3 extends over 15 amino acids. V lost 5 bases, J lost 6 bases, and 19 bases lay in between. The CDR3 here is CASSLGPAGTHGYTF. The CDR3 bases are TGTGCCAGTAGTCTGGGCCCAGCCGGTACCCATGGCTACACCTTC.

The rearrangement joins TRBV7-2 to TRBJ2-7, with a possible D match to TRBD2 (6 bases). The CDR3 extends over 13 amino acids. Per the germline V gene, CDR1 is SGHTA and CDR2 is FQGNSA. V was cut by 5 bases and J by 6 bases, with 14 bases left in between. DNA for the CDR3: TGTGCCAGCAGCCAGAGACTAGTTTCCGAGCAGTACTTC. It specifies CASSQRLVSEQYF. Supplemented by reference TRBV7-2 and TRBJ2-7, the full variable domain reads GAGVSQSPSNKVTEKGKDVELRCDPISGHTALYWYRQSLGQGLEFLIYFQGNSAPDKSGLPSDRFSAERTGGSVSTLTIQRTQQEDSAVYLCASSQRLVSEQYFGPGTRLTVT.

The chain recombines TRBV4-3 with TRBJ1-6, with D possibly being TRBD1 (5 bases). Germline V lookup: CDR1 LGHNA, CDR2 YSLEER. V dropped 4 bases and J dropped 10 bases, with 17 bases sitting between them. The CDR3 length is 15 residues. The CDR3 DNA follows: TGCGCCAGCAGCCCCTCGGCCCTGAACAGGTCACCCCTCCACTTT. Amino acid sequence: CASSPSALNRSPLHF.

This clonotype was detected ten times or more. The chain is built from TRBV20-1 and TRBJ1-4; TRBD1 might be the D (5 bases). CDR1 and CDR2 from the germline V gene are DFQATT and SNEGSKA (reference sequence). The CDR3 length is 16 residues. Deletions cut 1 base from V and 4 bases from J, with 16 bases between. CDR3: CSARGRDARYNEKLFF. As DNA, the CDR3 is TGCAGTGCTAGAGGAAGGGACGCCCGCTATAATGAAAAACTGTTTTTT.